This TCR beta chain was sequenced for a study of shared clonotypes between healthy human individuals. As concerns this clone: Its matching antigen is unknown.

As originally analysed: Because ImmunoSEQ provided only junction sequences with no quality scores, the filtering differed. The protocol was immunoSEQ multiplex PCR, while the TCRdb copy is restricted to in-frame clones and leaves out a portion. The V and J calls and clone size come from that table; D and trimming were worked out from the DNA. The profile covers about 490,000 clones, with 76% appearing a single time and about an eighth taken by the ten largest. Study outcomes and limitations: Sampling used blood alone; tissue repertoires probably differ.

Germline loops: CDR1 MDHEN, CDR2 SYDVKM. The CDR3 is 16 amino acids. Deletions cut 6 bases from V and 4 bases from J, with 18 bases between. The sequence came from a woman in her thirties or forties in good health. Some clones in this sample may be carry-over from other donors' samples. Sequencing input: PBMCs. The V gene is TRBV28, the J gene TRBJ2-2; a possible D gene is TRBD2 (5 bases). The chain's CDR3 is CASRRTGWTPTGELFF. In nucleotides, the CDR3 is TGTGCCAGCAGACGGACGGGATGGACGCCCACCGGGGAGCTGTTTTTT.